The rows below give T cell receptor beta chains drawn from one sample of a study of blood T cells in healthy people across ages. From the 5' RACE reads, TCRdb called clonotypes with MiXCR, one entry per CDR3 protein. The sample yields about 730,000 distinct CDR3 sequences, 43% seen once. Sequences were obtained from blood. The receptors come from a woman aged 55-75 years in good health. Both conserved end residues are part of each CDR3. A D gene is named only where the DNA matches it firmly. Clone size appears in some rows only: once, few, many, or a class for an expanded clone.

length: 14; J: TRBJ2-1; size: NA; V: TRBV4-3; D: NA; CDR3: CASSQLGAYNEQFF; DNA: TGCGCCAGCAGCCAGCTGGGGGCCTACAATGAGCAGTTCTTC
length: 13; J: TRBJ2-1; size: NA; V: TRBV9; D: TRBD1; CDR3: CAGSRTGQGKLFF; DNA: TGTGCCGGCAGCAGAACCGGACAGGGAAAACTGTTCTTC
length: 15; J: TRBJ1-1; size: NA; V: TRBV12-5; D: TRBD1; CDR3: CASGLGGQRNTEAFF; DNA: TGTGCTAGTGGTTTGGGGGGACAGAGGAACACTGAAGCTTTCTTT
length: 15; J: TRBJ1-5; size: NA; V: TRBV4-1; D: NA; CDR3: CASSQQDRYNQPQHF; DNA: TGCGCCAGCAGCCAACAGGACCGCTACAATCAGCCCCAGCATTTT
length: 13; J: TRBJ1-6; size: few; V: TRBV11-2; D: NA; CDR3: CASSVEPNSPLHF; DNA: TGTGCCAGCAGCGTAGAACCGAATTCACCCCTCCACTTT
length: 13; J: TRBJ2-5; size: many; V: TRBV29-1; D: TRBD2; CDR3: CSVGGLVIETQYF; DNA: TGCAGCGTGGGGGGACTAGTCATTGAGACCCAGTACTTC
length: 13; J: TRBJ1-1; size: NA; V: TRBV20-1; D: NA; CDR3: CSAKQGLYTEAFF; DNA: TGCAGTGCTAAACAGGGTTTGTACACTGAAGCTTTCTTT
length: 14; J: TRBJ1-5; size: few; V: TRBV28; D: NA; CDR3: CASSPVRRDQPQHF; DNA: TGTGCCAGCAGTCCAGTAAGGAGGGATCAGCCCCAGCATTTT
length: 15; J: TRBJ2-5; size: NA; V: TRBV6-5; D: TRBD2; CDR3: CASSYTQTGVAGEYF; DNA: TGTGCCAGCAGTTACACCCAGACCGGGGTAGCGGGGGAGTACTTC
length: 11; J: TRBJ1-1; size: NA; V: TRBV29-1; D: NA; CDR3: CSVAPGAEAFF; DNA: TGCAGCGTTGCTCCGGGTGCTGAAGCTTTCTTT